The 8 T cell receptor beta chains given below trace back to one sample, sequenced in a study of cytomegalovirus exposure and HLA in healthy donors. Primers included in the PCR were 60 Vbeta and 13 Jbeta primers. Produced via immunoSEQ multiplex PCR; TCRdb's table is partial and in-frame only. The sample gives fewer than 250,000 clones, roughly 79% of which show up once; 1.5% to 2% is in the top ten. The source material was PBMCs. These receptor sequences come from a male donor in good health and CMV-seronegative.

This clone came up a few times. The chain recombines TRBV5-1 with TRBJ1-1, with a weak D call TRBD1 (5 bases). The CDR3 runs 13 residues. V was clipped by 4 bases and J by 4 bases, with 11 bases between them. Germline CDR1 is SGHRS and CDR2 is YFSETQ. CDR3 in DNA: TGCGCCAGCAGCACCCAGGGTGGCACTGAAGCTTTCTTT. The encoded protein is CASSTQGGTEAFF.

V usage is TRBV13 and J usage is TRBJ1-2, with D unresolved. Trimming left V 5 bases short and J 3 bases short, with 10 bases between. The CDR3 sequence is 13 residues long. CDR1 PRHDT and CDR2 FYEKMQ come from the germline V gene (reference sequence). CDR3: CASSPGGYYGYTF. DNA of the CDR3: TGTGCCAGCAGCCCCGGCGGATACTATGGCTACACCTTC.

The chain combines TRBV30 with TRBJ1-2; 7 nucleotides match TRBD1. Germline V lookup: CDR1 GTSNPN, CDR2 SVGIG (reference sequence). Trimming removed 3 bases from V and 0 bases from J; junction bases left unmatched: 4. The CDR3 sequence is 14 residues long. CDR3 nucleotides: TGTGCCTGGAGCTTCGGACAGGCTAACTATGGCTACACCTTC. Translating it yields CAWSFGQANYGYTF.

The chain is built from TRBV7-3 and TRBJ2-1; D possibly corresponds to TRBD1 (5 bases). The germline CDR1 and CDR2 sequences are SGHTA and FQGTGA. This CDR3 contains 15 residues. Trimming cost V 6 bases and J 4 bases, with 16 bases left between them. Here the CDR3 reads CASRPGQGPYNEQFF. CDR3 DNA sequence: TGTGCCAGCAGACCTGGCCAGGGCCCTTACAATGAGCAGTTCTTC.

V and J are TRBV27 and TRBJ2-5, with 11 bases fitting TRBD2. The germline V gene has CDR1 MNHEY and CDR2 SMNVEV (reference sequence). CDR3 length: 20 amino acids. Trimming removed 0 bases from V and 5 bases from J; junction bases left unmatched: 17. In DNA form, the CDR3 reads TGTGCCAGCAGTTTATCCCCGGTACTAGCGGGAGTAGGTAGAGGGGAGACCCAGTACTTC. Translation: CASSLSPVLAGVGRGETQYF.

In DNA, the CDR3 is TGCGCCAGCAGTGAGCCGAACCGGGACAGCAACCTTCCTAGCTCCTACAATGAGCAGTTCTTC. Protein: CASSEPNRDSNLPSSYNEQFF. This chain connects TRBV10-1 to TRBJ2-1; 7 positions match TRBD1. Trimming at V came to 2 bases and at J to 0 bases, leaving 19 bases not matched to a gene. The CDR3 extends over 21 amino acids. CDR1 and CDR2 (germline): WNHNN, SYGVQD (reference sequence).

As DNA, the CDR3 is TGTGCCAGCACTGCGCAGGGGGACTACGAGCAGTACTTC. Its translation: CASTAQGDYEQYF. The chain has TRBV7-9 and TRBJ2-7; 7 nucleotides match TRBD1. Trimming removed 7 bases from V and 3 bases from J; junction bases left unmatched: 6. Germline lookup yields CDR1 SEHNR and CDR2 FQNEAQ (reference sequence). The CDR3 is 13 residues long.

The V call is TRBV5-1, the J call TRBJ2-7; 8 nucleotides line up with TRBD1. J was trimmed by 5 bases and V by 0 bases; bases with no gene match: 4. CDR1 SGHRS and CDR2 YFSETQ come from the germline V gene. The CDR3 spans 14 residues. The CDR3 spells CASSLGQGLDEQYF. The DNA of the CDR3 is TGCGCCAGCAGCTTGGGACAGGGGCTTGACGAGCAGTACTTC.